This entry describes one T cell receptor (beta chain). The antigen is unknown. This entry is derived from a study of cytomegalovirus exposure and HLA in healthy donors. Germline V gene data show CDR1 as KGHSH and CDR2 as LQKENI. The CDR3 sequence is 15 residues long. With V trimmed by 5 bases and J by 5 bases, 8 bases remained unmatched. Findings and caveats of the study: Serostatus for CMV was the only available immune exposure information. Most observed TCR sequences were rare, whereas some public TCRs were detected in many donors. According to an earlier analysis, most TCR beta V segments yielded productive rearrangements about 90% or about 30% of the time. In a later analysis, at a false discovery rate of 0.05, 15,000 to 20,000 TCR beta sequences were associated with HLA alleles.

The PCR made use of 60 Vbeta and 13 Jbeta primers. TCRdb's copy holds only in-frame clones and misses some; the assay was immunoSEQ multiplex PCR. The sample includes about 81,000 clones, 70% to 90% of them seen just once. This chain joins TRBV18 and TRBJ2-1; the match to TRBD2 covers 8 bases. The clonotype originates from a man aged 18 to 30 in good health and CMV-seronegative. Sequenced material: PBMCs. The DNA of the CDR3 is TGTGCCAGCTCAAGATCTAGCGGGTCGAACAATGAGCAGTTCTTC. Encoded protein: CASSRSSGSNNEQFF.